What follows are 22 T cell receptor beta chains derived from one specimen sequenced in a study of blood T cell repertoires in COVID-19 (dated by TCRdb to the early 2020s). The library came from the immunoSEQ multiplex PCR assay. Here the immuneACCESS table is served through TCRdb, limited to in-frame sequences with V and J called. Missing clones are a known gap in these copies; in checked studies unresolved V genes cover under half, and the rest lacks a known reason. This sample holds roughly 63,000 clones; under 80% were observed only once. The biggest ten clones account for more than 8% of the sample. The sample comprised peripheral blood. Receptors originate from a human donor in a cohort sampled during active COVID-19.

The chain carries TRBV5-4 and TRBJ1-6; 10 positions agree with TRBD1. Trimming took 4 bases from V and 10 from J; bases not matched to a gene: 8. The CDR3 has 15 amino acids. Looked up from germline, CDR1 is SGHNT and CDR2 is YYREEE (reference sequence). CDR3: CASSGRTGGNSPLHF. In DNA, the CDR3 is TGTGCCAGCAGCGGTCGGACAGGGGGAAACTCACCCCTCCACTTT.

The gene calls are TRBV30 and TRBJ1-6; D is ambiguous. The CDR3 totals 16 residues. CDR1 and CDR2 from the germline V gene are GTSNPN and SVGIG (reference sequence). Trimming pared 2 bases from V and 0 bases from J, leaving 11 bases between. For the CDR3, the DNA is TGTGCCTGGAGTTTTAGAGAAAGCTCCTATAATTCACCCCTCCACTTT. Translation gives CAWSFRESSYNSPLHF.

V is TRBV28 and J is TRBJ2-7, with 9 bases matching TRBD1. V shed 5 bases, J shed 0 bases, and the junction held 5 bases outside the gene matches. This CDR3 comprises 15 residues. CDR1 MDHEN and CDR2 SYDVKM come from the germline V gene. CDR3 DNA: TGTGCCAGCAGTACCGGGACAGGGCCCTCCTACGAGCAGTACTTC. It codes for CASSTGTGPSYEQYF.

The chain links TRBV7-2 to TRBJ2-7; 7 bases are shared with TRBD1. Germline CDR1 SGHTA, CDR2 FQGNSA. Unmatched junction bases numbered 11, after V lost 4 bases and J lost 2 bases. This CDR3 contains 16 residues. The DNA for the CDR3 is TGTGCCAGCAGCTCTTACAGGGGCGACCAACCCTACGAGCAGTACTTC. Its translation: CASSSYRGDQPYEQYF.

There are many counts of this clone. The chain joins TRBV5-1 to TRBJ2-7, with 10 nucleotides matching TRBD1. The trim removed 4 bases at V and 2 bases at J, leaving 6 bases unmatched. Germline V gene lookup returns CDR1 SGHRS and CDR2 YFSETQ. CDR3 length: 15 amino acids. The CDR3 spells CASSTTGTGAYEQYF. The CDR3 DNA is TGCGCCAGCAGCACTACCGGGACAGGGGCCTACGAGCAGTACTTC.

In the case of this clone: Mismatch with germline at one junction end may stem from a read error. The CDR3 here is CASSLSGTGQDF. The CDR3 DNA follows: TGTGCCAGCAGCTTGTCCGGGACAGGGCAGGACTTC. This sequence joins TRBV5-5 and TRBJ2-7; TRBD1 agrees at 9 bases. The CDR3 totals 12 residues. The germline CDR1 and CDR2 sequences are SGHKS and YYEKEE (reference sequence).

This chain uses TRBV9 with TRBJ2-5; D is unresolved. CDR1 is SGDLS, CDR2 YYNGEE, per germline. The V end lost 1 base, the J end lost 2 bases, and 9 bases lay between the germline ends. The CDR3 has 14 amino acids. CDR3: CASSVRPSQETQYF. The CDR3 DNA follows: TGTGCCAGCAGCGTACGGCCTAGTCAAGAGACCCAGTACTTC.

In this sample, this clone turned up once. The J gene is TRBJ2-5, the V gene TRBV30; D unclear. There are 15 residues in the CDR3. The V gene's germline CDR1 is GTSNPN and CDR2 SVGIG (reference sequence). V was clipped by 1 base and J by 2 bases, with 14 bases between them. CDR3 coding DNA: TGTGCCTGGAGTGCTCAGAGAGGCCCTCAAGAGACCCAGTACTTC. The encoded protein is CAWSAQRGPQETQYF.

About this clone itself: Germline is not matched at one junction end, which may reflect a read error. The genes are TRBV29-1 and TRBJ2-5; TRBD1 matches at 7 bases. The CDR3 loop spans 14 amino acids. Germline V gives CDR1 SQVTM, CDR2 ANQGSEA. The CDR3 region has the DNA TGCAGCGTTCTAACGCCGACAGGGCAAGGGACCCAGTACTTC. Translation gives CSVLTPTGQGTQYF.

The chain links TRBV27 to TRBJ2-3, with 11 bases matching TRBD2. The CDR3 runs 19 residues. The germline V gene has CDR1 MNHEY and CDR2 SMNVEV (reference sequence). The junction had 16 bases not matched to a gene; V was cut back by 4 bases and J by 4 bases. The CDR3 region has the DNA TGTGCCAGCAGTTCACCATCGGTTTTAGCGGGAGGGAGGGCAGATACGCAGTATTTT. Translated, it gives CASSSPSVLAGGRADTQYF.

The rearrangement uses TRBV5-1 and TRBJ2-3; 8 positions agree with TRBD2. CDR1 SGHRS and CDR2 YFSETQ come from the germline V gene. The CDR3 spans 16 residues. V gave up 0 bases and J gave up 14 bases; unmatched junction bases: 17. The CDR3 sequence: CASSLDVGGRPTEGYF. The DNA for the CDR3 is TGCGCCAGCAGCTTGGATGTCGGCGGGAGGCCTACCGAGGGGTATTTT.

The chain is built from TRBV5-1 and TRBJ2-7; tentatively, D is TRBD2 (6 bases). The CDR3 consists of 15 residues. CDR1 is SGHRS, CDR2 YFSETQ, per germline. The V and J ends lost 3 bases and 0 bases respectively, with 13 bases between them. DNA of the CDR3: TGCGCCAGCAGCTGGTATAGCGGACCCTCCTACGAGCAGTACTTC. It specifies CASSWYSGPSYEQYF.

The chain joins TRBV5-5 to TRBJ2-7; 9 nucleotides match TRBD1. CDR1 is SGHKS, CDR2 YYEKEE, per germline (reference sequence). This CDR3 spans 15 amino acids. With V trimmed by 3 bases and J by 3 bases, 7 bases remained unmatched. The CDR3 loop reads CASSWTGVPHYEQYF. CDR3 coding DNA: TGTGCCAGCAGCTGGACAGGGGTCCCCCACTACGAGCAGTACTTC.

V and J are TRBV6-6 and TRBJ2-7; 8 nucleotides line up with TRBD2. With V trimmed by 5 bases and J by 0 bases, 6 bases remained unmatched. This CDR3 contains 15 residues. The germline gives CDR1 MNHNY, CDR2 SVGAGI (reference sequence). This CDR3 reads CASSGQLAVSYEQYF. CDR3 coding DNA: TGTGCCAGCAGTGGCCAACTAGCGGTCTCCTACGAGCAGTACTTC.

The sample holds a few counts of this clone. V gene TRBV21-1 combines with J gene TRBJ1-1. TRBV21-1 is reported as a pseudogene. The CDR3 extends over 15 amino acids. The CDR3 protein is CASSNRRDGGTEAFF. DNA for the CDR3: TGTGCCAGCAGCAATAGGAGGGACGGTGGCACTGAAGCTTTCTTT.

The chain carries TRBV7-9 and TRBJ2-2, with 10 bases identical to TRBD2. CDR1 is SEHNR, CDR2 FQNEAQ, per germline (reference sequence). The CDR3 spans 16 residues. Trimming removed 5 bases from V and 2 bases from J; junction bases left unmatched: 5. This CDR3 reads CASSTLAGPNTGELFF. In nucleotides, the CDR3 is TGTGCCAGCAGCACACTAGCGGGACCAAACACCGGGGAGCTGTTTTTT. The full variable domain, rest sourced from reference TRBV7-9 and TRBJ2-2, is DTGVSQNPRHKITKRGQNVTFRCDPISEHNRLYWYRQTLGQGPEFLTYFQNEAQLEKSRLLSDRFSAERPKGSFSTLEIQRTEQGDSAMYLCASSTLAGPNTGELFFGEGSRLTVL.

CDR3 amino acids: CASIPDFFSPDFSYEQYF. The CDR3 DNA is TGTGCCAGCATCCCCGACTTCTTCAGCCCCGACTTCTCCTACGAGCAGTACTTC. The chain recombines TRBV7-2 with TRBJ2-7; D uncertain. Germline CDR1 SGHTA, CDR2 FQGNSA. The CDR3 is 18 residues long. V lost 7 bases and J 0 bases, leaving 25 bases between the germline ends.

V usage is TRBV7-6 and J usage is TRBJ1-1; D perhaps matches TRBD1 (5 bases). The CDR3 totals 17 residues. In germline, CDR1 is SGHVS, CDR2 FNYEAQ. Deletions cut 4 bases from V and 4 bases from J, with 22 bases between. CDR3 sequence reads: CASSSNMGSGGVTEAFF. CDR3 nucleotides: TGTGCCAGCAGCTCAAATATGGGGTCCGGGGGTGTCACTGAAGCTTTCTTT. Supplemented by reference TRBV7-6 and TRBJ1-1, the full variable domain reads GAGVSQSPRYKVTKRGQDVALRCDPISGHVSLYWYRQALGQGPEFLTYFNYEAQQDKSGLPNDRFSAERPEGSISTLTIQRTEQRDSAMYRCASSSNMGSGGVTEAFFGQGTRLTVV.

The chain couples TRBV28 to TRBJ2-5; a weak D match, TRBD1 (5 bases). Trimming shortened V by 4 bases and J by 5 bases, and 14 bases separated the two germline ends. Germline V CDR1 and CDR2: MDHEN, SYDVKM. This CDR3 comprises 14 residues. The CDR3 DNA reads TGTGCCAGCAGTTCGGAGAGGTGGGGCGAGACCCAGTACTTC. It specifies CASSSERWGETQYF.

The J gene is TRBJ2-7, the V gene TRBV7-9; perhaps TRBD2 as D (6 bases). Germline V gene sequence: CDR1 SEHNR, CDR2 FQNEAQ (reference sequence). The CDR3 extends over 15 amino acids. Trimming left V 2 bases short and J 2 bases short, with 13 bases between. This chain's CDR3 is CASSLSGAGTYEQYF. CDR3 DNA sequence: TGTGCCAGCAGCTTATCGGGAGCCGGCACCTACGAGCAGTACTTC.

The rearrangement links TRBV11-1 to TRBJ2-2; D not resolved. The germline V and J ends were trimmed by 5 bases and 3 bases, with 16 bases remaining between them. CDR1 and CDR2 from the germline V gene are SGHAT and FQDESV (reference sequence). The length of the CDR3 is 16 residues. CDR3 amino acids: CASSRSPATYTGELFF. The DNA of the CDR3 is TGTGCCAGCAGCCGTAGCCCAGCGACGTACACCGGGGAGCTGTTTTTT.

The rearrangement joins TRBV30 to TRBJ2-7; 10 bases line up with TRBD2. V was pared by 4 bases and J by 1 base, with 7 bases of the junction left unmatched. Germline CDR1 is GTSNPN and CDR2 is SVGIG (reference sequence). This CDR3 contains 15 residues. This chain's CDR3 is CAWNLAGAGSYEQYF. In DNA, the CDR3 is TGTGCCTGGAACCTAGCGGGAGCGGGGTCCTACGAGCAGTACTTC.